The clone carrying this T cell receptor beta chain was counted only a few times. The data originate from a study of blood T cell repertoires in COVID-19. Turning to the study itself: From the United States, Italy and Spain came samples of acute and convalescent COVID-19.

Some clones are missing from TCRdb's copy, which holds only in-frame ones; the method was immunoSEQ multiplex PCR. The sample contains around 160,000 clones, around nine tenths of which appear only once. Trimming at V came to 0 bases and at J to 8 bases, leaving 5 bases not matched to a gene. Per the germline V gene, CDR1 is SGHRS and CDR2 is YFSETQ. CDR3 length: 15 residues. The sequenced sample was peripheral blood. V usage is TRBV5-1 and J usage is TRBJ1-6, with TRBD1 matching 7 bases. The source is a man in his fifties or sixties with active or convalescent COVID-19. CDR3 loop: CASSLGAQGDSPLHF. Written as DNA, the CDR3 is TGCGCCAGCAGCTTGGGCGCTCAGGGGGATTCACCCCTCCACTTT. Full variable domain (missing parts from reference TRBV5-1 and TRBJ1-6): KAGVTQTPRYLIKTRGQQVTLSCSPISGHRSVSWYQQTPGQGLQFLFEYFSETQRNKGNFPGRFSGRQFSNSRSEMNVSTLELGDSALYLCASSLGAQGDSPLHFGNGTRLTVT.